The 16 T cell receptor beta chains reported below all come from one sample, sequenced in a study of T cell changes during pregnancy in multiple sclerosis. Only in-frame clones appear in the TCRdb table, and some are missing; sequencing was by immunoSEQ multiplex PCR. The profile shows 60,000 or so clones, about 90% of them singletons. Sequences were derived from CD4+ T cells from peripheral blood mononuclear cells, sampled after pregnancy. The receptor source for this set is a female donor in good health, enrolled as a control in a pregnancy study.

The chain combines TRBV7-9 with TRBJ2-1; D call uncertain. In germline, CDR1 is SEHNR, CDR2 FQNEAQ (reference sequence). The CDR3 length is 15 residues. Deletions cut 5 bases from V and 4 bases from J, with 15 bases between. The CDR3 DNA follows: TGTGCCAGCAGCCCACCCACATTAGCTTACAATGAGCAGTTCTTC. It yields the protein CASSPPTLAYNEQFF.

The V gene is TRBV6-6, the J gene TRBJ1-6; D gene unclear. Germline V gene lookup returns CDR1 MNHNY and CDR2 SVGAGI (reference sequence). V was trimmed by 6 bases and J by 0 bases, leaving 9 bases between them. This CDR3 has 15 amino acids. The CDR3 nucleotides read TGTGCCAGCAGCCGACTGAGCTCCTATAATTCACCCCTCCACTTT. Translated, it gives CASSRLSSYNSPLHF.

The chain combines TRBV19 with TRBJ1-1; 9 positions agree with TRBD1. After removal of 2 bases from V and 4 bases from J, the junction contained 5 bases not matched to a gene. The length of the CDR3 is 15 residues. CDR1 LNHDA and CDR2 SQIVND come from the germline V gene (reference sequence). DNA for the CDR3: TGTGCCAGTAGTATACTTGACAGGGGGACCACTGAAGCTTTCTTT. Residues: CASSILDRGTTEAFF.

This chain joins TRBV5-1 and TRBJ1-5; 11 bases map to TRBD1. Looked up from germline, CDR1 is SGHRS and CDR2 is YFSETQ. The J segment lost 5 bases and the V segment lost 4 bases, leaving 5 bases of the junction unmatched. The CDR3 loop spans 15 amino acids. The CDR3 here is CASSPDRGQDQPQHF. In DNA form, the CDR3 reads TGCGCCAGCAGCCCGGACAGGGGGCAGGATCAGCCCCAGCATTTT. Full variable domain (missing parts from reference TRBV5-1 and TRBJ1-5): KAGVTQTPRYLIKTRGQQVTLSCSPISGHRSVSWYQQTPGQGLQFLFEYFSETQRNKGNFPGRFSGRQFSNSRSEMNVSTLELGDSALYLCASSPDRGQDQPQHFGDGTRLSIL.

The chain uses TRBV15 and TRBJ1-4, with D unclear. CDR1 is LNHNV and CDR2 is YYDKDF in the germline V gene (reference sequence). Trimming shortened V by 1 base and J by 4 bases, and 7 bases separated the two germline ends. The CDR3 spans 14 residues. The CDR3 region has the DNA TGTGCCACCAGCAGAGGACGGAGTAATGAAAAACTGTTTTTT. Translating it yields CATSRGRSNEKLFF. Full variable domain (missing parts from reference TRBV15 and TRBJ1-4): DAMVIQNPRYQVTQFGKPVTLSCSQTLNHNVMYWYQQKSSQAPKLLFHYYDKDFNNEADTPDNFQSRRPNTSFCFLDIRSPGLGDTAMYLCATSRGRSNEKLFFGSGTQLSVL.

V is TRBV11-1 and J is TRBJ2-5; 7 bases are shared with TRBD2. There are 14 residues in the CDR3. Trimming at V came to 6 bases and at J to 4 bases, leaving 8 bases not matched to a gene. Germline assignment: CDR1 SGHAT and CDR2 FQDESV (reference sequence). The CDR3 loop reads CASSRGEKGETQYF. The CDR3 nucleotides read TGTGCCAGCAGTCGGGGGGAGAAGGGAGAGACCCAGTACTTC.

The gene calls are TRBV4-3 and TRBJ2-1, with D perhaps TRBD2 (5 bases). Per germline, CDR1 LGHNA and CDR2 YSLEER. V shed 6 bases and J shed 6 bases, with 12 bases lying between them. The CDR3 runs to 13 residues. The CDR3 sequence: CASRHSGGNEQFF. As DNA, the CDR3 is TGCGCCAGCAGACACAGCGGCGGCAATGAGCAGTTCTTC.

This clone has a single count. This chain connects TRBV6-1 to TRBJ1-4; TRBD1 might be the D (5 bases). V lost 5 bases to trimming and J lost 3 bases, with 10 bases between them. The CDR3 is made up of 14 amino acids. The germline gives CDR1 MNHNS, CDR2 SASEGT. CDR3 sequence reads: CASSQGSANEKLFF. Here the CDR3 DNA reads TGTGCCAGCAGTCAGGGTTCGGCTAATGAAAAACTGTTTTTT.

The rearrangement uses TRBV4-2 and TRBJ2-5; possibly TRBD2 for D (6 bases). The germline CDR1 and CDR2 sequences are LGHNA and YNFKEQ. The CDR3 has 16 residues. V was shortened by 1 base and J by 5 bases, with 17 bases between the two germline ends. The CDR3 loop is CASSQVEFWGLETQYF. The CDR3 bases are TGTGCCAGCAGCCAAGTTGAGTTTTGGGGACTGGAGACCCAGTACTTC.

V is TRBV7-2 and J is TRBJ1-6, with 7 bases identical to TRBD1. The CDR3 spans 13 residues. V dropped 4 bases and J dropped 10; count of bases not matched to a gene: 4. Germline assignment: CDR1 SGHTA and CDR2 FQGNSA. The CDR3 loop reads CASSSQGGSPLHF. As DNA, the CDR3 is TGTGCCAGCAGCTCCCAGGGGGGATCACCCCTCCACTTT.

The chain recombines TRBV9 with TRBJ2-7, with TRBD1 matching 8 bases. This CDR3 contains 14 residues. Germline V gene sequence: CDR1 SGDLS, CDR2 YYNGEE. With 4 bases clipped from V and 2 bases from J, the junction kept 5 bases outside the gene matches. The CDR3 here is CASSPTGDTYEQYF. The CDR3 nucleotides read TGTGCCAGCAGCCCGACAGGGGACACCTACGAGCAGTACTTC.

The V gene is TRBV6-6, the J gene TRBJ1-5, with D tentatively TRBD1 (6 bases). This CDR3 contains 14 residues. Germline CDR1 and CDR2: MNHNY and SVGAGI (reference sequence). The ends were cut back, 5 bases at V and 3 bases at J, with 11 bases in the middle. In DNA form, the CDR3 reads TGTGCCAGCAGTATACGGGACACCAATCAGCCCCAGCATTTT. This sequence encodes CASSIRDTNQPQHF.

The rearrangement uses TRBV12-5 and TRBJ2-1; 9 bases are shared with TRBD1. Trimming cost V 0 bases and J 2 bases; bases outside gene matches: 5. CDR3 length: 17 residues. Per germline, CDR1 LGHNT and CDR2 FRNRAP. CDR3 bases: TGTGCTAGTGGTTTGGTTATCGGACAGGGGCCCTACAATGAGCAGTTCTTC. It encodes CASGLVIGQGPYNEQFF.

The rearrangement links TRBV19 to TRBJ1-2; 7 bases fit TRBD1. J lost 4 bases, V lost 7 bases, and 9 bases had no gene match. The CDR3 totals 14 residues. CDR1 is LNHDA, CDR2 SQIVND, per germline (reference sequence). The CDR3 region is CASTAGQARYGYTF. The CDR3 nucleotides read TGTGCCAGTACCGCCGGACAGGCCCGCTATGGCTACACCTTC.

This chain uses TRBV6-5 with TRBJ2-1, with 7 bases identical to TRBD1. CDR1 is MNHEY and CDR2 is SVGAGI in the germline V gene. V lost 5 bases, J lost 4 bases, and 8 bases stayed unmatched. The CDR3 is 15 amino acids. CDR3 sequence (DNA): TGTGCCAGCAGTCCGACAGGGACGAATTACAATGAGCAGTTCTTC. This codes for CASSPTGTNYNEQFF.

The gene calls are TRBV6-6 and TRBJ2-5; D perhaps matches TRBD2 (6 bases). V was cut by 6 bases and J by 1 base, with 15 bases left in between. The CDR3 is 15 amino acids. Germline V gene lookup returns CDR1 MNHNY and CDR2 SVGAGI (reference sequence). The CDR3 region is CASRLTRSRQETQYF. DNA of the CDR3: TGTGCCAGCAGGTTGACTAGGAGTCGCCAAGAGACCCAGTACTTC.